This T cell receptor beta chain was obtained from a study of CD8+ T cells in alopecia areata. Findings and limits, study-wide: Sequences from scalp samples also cover resident alphabeta T cells of normal skin. Between patients, shared TCR sequences were less clear than in mice. This was possibly due in part to HLA diversity in the patient population. Affected lesional scalp, above all in alopecia totalis/universalis, was more clonal than normal scalp.

RNA extraction and reverse transcription yielded cDNA as sequencing template. TCRdb's copy holds only in-frame clones and misses some; the assay was immunoSEQ multiplex PCR. The data contain around 150,000 clones, about three fifths of them singletons. Worth noting for this clone: Antigen specificity is unknown.

Using a FACSAria, the CD4+ and CD8+ T cells were sorted from the PBMCs. The trim removed 5 bases at V and 6 bases at J, leaving 6 bases unmatched. The CDR3 has 14 amino acids. Per the germline V gene, CDR1 is SGHNT and CDR2 is YYREEE (reference sequence). The TCR was taken from a human donor in good health. Sequencing was done on a sample of CD4+ T cells sorted from blood. The rearrangement links TRBV5-4 to TRBJ2-4; 9 bases match TRBD2. The CDR3 region is CASSYWTSVNIQYF. The CDR3 coding sequence is TGTGCCAGCAGTTATTGGACTAGCGTAAACATTCAGTACTTC.